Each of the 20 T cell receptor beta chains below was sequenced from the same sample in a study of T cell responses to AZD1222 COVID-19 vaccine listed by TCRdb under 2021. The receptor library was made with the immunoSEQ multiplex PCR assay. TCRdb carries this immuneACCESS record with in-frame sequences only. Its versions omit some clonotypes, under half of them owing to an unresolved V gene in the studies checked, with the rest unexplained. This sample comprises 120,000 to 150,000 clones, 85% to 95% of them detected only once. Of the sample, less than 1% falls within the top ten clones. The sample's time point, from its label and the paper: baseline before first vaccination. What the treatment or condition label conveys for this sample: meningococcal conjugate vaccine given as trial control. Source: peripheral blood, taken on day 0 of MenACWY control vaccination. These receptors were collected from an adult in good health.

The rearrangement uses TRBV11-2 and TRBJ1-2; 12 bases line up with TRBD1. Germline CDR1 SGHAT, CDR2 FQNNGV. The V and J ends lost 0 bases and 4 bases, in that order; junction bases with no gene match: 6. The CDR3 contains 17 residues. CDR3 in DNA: TGTGCCAGCAGCTTAGAGGGCGGGACAGGGGGCGTCTATGGCTACACCTTC. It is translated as CASSLEGGTGGVYGYTF.

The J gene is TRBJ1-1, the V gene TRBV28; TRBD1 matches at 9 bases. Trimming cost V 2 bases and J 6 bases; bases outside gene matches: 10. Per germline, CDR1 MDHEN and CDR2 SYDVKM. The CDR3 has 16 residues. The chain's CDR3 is CASSLLPGQGRPEAFF. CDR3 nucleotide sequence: TGTGCCAGCAGTTTACTTCCGGGACAGGGTAGGCCTGAAGCTTTCTTT.

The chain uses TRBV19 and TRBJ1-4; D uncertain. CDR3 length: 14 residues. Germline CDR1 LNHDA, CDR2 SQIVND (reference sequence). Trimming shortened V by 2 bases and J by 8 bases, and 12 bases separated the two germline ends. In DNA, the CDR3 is TGTGCCAGTAGTATATGGCGCGTAGGGGAAAAACTGTTTTTT. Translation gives CASSIWRVGEKLFF.

CDR3 nucleotides: TGTGCCAGCAGCTTAACCCAGGGGGCTCACACTGAAGCTTTCTTT. It is translated as CASSLTQGAHTEAFF. The chain is built from TRBV11-1 and TRBJ1-1, with 8 positions matching TRBD1. Germline V gene lookup returns CDR1 SGHAT and CDR2 FQDESV (reference sequence). V dropped 2 bases and J dropped 3; count of bases not matched to a gene: 5. The CDR3 spans 15 residues.

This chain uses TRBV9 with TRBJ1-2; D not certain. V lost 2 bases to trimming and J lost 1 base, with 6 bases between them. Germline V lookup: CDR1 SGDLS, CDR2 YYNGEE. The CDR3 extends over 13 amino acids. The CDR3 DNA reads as TGTGCCAGCAGCGTTGGGAATAACTATGGCTACACCTTC. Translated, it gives CASSVGNNYGYTF.

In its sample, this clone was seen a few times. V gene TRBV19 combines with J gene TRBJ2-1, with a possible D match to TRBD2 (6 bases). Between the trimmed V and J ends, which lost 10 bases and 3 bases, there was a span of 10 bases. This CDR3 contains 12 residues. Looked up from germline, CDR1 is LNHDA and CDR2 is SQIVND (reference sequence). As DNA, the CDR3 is TGTGCCACTGGACTACGCTACAATGAGCAGTTCTTC. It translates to CATGLRYNEQFF.

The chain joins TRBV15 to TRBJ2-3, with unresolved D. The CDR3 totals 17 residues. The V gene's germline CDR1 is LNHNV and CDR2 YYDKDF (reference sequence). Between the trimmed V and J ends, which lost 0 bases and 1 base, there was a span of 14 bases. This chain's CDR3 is CATSRDSPRRRTDTQYF. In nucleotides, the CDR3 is TGTGCCACCAGCAGAGATTCGCCTCGCAGACGCACAGATACGCAGTATTTT.

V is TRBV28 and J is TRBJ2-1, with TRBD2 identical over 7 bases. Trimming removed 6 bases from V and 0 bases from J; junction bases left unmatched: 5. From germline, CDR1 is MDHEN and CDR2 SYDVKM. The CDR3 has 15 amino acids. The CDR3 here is CASSLTSSSYNEQFF. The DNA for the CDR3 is TGTGCCAGCAGCCTGACTAGCTCCTCCTACAATGAGCAGTTCTTC.

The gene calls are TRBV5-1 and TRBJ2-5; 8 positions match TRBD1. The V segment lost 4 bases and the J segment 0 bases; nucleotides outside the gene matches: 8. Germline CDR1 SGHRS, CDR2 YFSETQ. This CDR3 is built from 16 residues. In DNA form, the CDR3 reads TGCGCCAGCAGCAAGAACCGGGACAGGTACCAAGAGACCCAGTACTTC. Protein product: CASSKNRDRYQETQYF.

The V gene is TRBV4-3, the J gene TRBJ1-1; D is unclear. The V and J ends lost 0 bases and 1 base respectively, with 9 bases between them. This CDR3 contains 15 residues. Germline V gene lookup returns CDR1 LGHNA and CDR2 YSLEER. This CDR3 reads CASSQDPRPNTEAFF. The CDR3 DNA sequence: TGCGCCAGCAGCCAAGACCCGAGGCCGAACACTGAAGCTTTCTTT.

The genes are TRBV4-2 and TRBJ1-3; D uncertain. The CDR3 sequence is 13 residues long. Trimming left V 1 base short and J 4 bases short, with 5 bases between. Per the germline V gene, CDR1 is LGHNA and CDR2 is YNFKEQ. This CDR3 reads CASSQVGGNTIYF. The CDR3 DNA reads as TGTGCCAGCAGCCAAGTGGGGGGAAACACCATATATTTT.

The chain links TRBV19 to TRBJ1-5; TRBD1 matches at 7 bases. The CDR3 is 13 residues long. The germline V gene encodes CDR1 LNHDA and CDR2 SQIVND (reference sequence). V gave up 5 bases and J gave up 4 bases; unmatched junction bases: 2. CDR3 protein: CASSWDRNQPQHF. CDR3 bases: TGTGCCAGTAGTTGGGACAGAAATCAGCCCCAGCATTTT.

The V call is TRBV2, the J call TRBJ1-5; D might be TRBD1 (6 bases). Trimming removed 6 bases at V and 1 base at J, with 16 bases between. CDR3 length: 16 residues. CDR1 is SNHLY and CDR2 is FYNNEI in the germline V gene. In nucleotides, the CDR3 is TGTGCCAGCAGCGGGATCGGGGGGGCCAGCAATCAGCCCCAGCATTTT. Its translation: CASSGIGGASNQPQHF. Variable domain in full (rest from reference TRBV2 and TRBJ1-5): EPEVTQTPSHQVTQMGQEVILRCVPISNHLYFYWYRQILGQKVEFLVSFYNNEISEKSEIFDDQFSVERPDGSNFTLKIRSTKLEDSAMYFCASSGIGGASNQPQHFGDGTRLSIL.

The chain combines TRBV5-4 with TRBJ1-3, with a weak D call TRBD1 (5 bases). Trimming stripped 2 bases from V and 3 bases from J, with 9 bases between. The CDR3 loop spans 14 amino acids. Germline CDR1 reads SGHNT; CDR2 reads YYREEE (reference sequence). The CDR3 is CASSFRDYGNTIYF. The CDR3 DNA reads TGTGCCAGCAGCTTCAGGGATTATGGAAACACCATATATTTT.

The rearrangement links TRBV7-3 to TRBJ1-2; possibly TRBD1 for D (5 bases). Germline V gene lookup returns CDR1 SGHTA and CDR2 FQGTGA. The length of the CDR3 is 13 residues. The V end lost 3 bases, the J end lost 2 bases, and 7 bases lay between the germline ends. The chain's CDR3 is CASSLAGNYGYTF. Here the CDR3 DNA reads TGTGCCAGCAGCTTGGCAGGGAACTATGGCTACACCTTC.

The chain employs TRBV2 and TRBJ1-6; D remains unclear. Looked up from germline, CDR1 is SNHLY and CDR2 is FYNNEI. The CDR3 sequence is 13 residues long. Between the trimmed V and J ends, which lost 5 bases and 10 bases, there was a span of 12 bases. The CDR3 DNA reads TGTGCCAGCAGTTTATCCGAGCGATCACCCCTCCACTTT. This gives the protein CASSLSERSPLHF.

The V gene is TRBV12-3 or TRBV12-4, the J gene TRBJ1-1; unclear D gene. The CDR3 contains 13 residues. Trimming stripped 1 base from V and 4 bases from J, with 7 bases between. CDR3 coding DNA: TGTGCCAGCAGTTTAGGGGTGGCCACTGAAGCTTTCTTT. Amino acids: CASSLGVATEAFF.

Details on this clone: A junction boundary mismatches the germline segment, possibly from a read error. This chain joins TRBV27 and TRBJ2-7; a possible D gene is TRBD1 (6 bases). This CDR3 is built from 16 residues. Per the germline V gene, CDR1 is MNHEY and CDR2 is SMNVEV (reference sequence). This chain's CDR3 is CASSLSPSTGAYEQYF. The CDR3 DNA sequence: TGTGCCAGCAGTCTATCCCCCTCGACAGGAGCCTACGAGCAGTACTTC.

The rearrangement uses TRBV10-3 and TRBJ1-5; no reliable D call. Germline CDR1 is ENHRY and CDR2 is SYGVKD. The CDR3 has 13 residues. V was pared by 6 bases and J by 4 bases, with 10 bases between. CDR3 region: CAIRDDRNQPQHF. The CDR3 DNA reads TGTGCCATCAGAGACGACCGAAATCAGCCCCAGCATTTT.

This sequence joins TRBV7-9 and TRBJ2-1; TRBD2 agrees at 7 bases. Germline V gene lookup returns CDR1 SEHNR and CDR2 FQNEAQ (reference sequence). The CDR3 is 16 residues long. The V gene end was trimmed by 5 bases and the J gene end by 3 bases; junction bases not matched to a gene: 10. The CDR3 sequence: CASSGRGGSGYNEQFF. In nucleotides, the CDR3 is TGTGCCAGCAGCGGCAGAGGCGGGAGTGGCTACAATGAGCAGTTCTTC. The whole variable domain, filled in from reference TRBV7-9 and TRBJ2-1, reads DTGVSQNPRHKITKRGQNVTFRCDPISEHNRLYWYRQTLGQGPEFLTYFQNEAQLEKSRLLSDRFSAERPKGSFSTLEIQRTEQGDSAMYLCASSGRGGSGYNEQFFGPGTRLTVL.